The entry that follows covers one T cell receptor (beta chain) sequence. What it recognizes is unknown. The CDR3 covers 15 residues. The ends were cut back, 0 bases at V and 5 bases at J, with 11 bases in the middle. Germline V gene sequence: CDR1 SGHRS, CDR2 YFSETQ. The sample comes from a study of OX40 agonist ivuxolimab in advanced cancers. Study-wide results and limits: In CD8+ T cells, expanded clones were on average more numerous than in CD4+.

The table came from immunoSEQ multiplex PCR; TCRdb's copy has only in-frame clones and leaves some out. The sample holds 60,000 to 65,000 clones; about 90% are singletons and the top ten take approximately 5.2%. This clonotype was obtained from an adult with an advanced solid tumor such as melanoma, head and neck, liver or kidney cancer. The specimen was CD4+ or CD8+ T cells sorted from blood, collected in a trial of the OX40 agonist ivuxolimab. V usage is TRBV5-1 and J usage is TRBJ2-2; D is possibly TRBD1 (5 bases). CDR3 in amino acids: CASSLDSGYTGELFF. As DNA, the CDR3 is TGCGCCAGCAGCTTGGATTCAGGGTATACCGGGGAGCTGTTTTTT.